This TCR beta chain appears in the sequencing data of a study of beta chain features in type 1 diabetes. This clone was found a few times. The same CDR3 arises from other DNA sequences in this sample as well. Sequenced material consisted of expressed TCRB transcripts (all of the isolated RNA was reverse transcribed). TCRdb's copy holds only in-frame clones and misses some; the assay was immunoSEQ multiplex PCR. Seen here are 970,000 or so clones, roughly 16% observed once, and the top ten hold 0.02% to 0.03%. The V end was cut by 3 bases, the J end by 4 bases, with 5 bases between. This CDR3 region has 12 residues. The germline V gene encodes CDR1 SGHAT and CDR2 FQNNGV.

The sample consisted of naive CD4+ T cells from blood. The sequence was collected from a woman younger than 30 in good health. V usage is TRBV11-2 and J usage is TRBJ2-3; D remains unclear. This chain's CDR3 is CASSFGADTQYF. The CDR3 DNA is TGTGCCAGCAGCTTCGGCGCAGATACGCAGTATTTT.